This TCR beta chain was documented in a study of shared T cell receptors in the human thymus. Repertoires were generated with immunoSEQ multiplex PCR, while TCRdb's copy carries only in-frame clones and drops some. Of 650,000 to 950,000 clones listed, 80% to 90% are singletons. Germline V gives CDR1 WNHNN, CDR2 SYGVQD (reference sequence). This CDR3 is built from 15 residues. J gave up 4 bases and V 6 bases, and 9 bases lay outside the gene matches. These data were also filed under a second study, of human thymus T cells. From that study: There appeared to be biased usage of V and J genes in thymic and blood repertoires.

The V and J genes are TRBV10-1 and TRBJ2-3, with TRBD2 matching 8 bases. The source of this sequence is a girl under three years old with a congenital heart defect. Sequenced sample: thymocytes. The CDR3 DNA reads TGCGCCAGCAGGCCCGCGGGGGGCGGCCCAGATACGCAGTATTTT. This gives the protein CASRPAGGGPDTQYF.